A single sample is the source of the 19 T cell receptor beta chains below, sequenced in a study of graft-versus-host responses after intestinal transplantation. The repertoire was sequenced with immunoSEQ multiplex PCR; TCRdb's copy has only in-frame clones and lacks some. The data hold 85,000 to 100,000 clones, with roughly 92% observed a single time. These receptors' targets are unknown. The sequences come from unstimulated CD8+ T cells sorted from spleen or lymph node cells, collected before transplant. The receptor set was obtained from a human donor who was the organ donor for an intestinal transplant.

CDR3 nucleotides: TGTGCCAGCTCTCTAACTACAAGGAGTGGGCCCCAGCATTTT. It yields the protein CASSLTTRSGPQHF. This chain uses TRBV6-6 with TRBJ1-5; D is unresolved. Germline values: CDR1 MNHNY, CDR2 SVGAGI (reference sequence). CDR3 size: 14 residues. Trimming removed 8 bases from V and 9 bases from J, with 20 bases in between.

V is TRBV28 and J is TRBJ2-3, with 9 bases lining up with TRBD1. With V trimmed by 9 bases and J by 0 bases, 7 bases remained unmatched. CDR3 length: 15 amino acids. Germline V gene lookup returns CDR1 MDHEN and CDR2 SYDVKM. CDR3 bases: TGTGCCAGGGGGACAGGGCGAGGGAGCACAGATACGCAGTATTTT. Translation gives CARGTGRGSTDTQYF. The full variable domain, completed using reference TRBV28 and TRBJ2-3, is DVKVTQSSRYLVKRTGEKVFLECVQDMDHENMFWYRQDPGLGLRLIYFSYDVKMKEKGDIPEGYSVSREKKERFSLILESASTNQTSMYLCARGTGRGSTDTQYFGPGTRLTVL.

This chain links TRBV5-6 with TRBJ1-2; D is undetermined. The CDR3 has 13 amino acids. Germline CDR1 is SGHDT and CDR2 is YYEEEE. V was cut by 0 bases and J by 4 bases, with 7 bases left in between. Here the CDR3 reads CASSLGDFYGYTF. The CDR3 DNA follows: TGTGCCAGCAGCTTGGGTGACTTCTATGGCTACACCTTC.

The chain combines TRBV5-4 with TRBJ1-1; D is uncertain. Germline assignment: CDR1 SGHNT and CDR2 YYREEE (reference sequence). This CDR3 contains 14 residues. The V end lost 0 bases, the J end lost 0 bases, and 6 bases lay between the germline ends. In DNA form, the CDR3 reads TGTGCCAGCAGCTTGGCAGGAATGAACACTGAAGCTTTCTTT. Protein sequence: CASSLAGMNTEAFF.

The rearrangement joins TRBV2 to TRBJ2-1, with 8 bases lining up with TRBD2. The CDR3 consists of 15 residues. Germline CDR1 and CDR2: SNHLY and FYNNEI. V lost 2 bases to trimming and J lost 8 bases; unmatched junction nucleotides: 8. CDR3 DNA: TGTGCCAGCAGTGAATTCGCGGGAGGAGGGGATGAGCAGTTCTTC. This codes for CASSEFAGGGDEQFF.

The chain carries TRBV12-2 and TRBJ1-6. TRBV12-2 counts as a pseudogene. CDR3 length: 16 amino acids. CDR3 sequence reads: CASRLAPSSYNSPLHF. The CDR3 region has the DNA TGTGCAAGTCGCTTAGCCCCGAGCTCCTATAATTCACCCCTCCACTTT.

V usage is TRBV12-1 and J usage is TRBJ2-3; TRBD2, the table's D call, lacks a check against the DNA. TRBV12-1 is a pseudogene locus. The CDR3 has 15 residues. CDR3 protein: CASSLRKLFGDTQYF. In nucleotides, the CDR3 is TGTGCCAGCAGCTTAAGAAAACTATTCGGAGATACGCAGTATTTT.

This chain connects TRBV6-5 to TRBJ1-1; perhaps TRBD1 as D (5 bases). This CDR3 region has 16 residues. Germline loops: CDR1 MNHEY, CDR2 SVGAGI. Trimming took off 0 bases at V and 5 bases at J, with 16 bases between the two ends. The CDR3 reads CASSYSSWGVFTEAFF. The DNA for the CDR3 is TGTGCCAGCAGTTACTCGTCGTGGGGGGTATTTACTGAAGCTTTCTTT.

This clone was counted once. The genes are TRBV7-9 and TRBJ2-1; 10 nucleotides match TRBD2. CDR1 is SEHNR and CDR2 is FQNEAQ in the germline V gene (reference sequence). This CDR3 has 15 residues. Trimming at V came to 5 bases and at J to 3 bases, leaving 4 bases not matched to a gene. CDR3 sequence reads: CASSPGTSVYNEQFF. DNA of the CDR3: TGTGCCAGCAGCCCCGGGACTAGCGTCTACAATGAGCAGTTCTTC.

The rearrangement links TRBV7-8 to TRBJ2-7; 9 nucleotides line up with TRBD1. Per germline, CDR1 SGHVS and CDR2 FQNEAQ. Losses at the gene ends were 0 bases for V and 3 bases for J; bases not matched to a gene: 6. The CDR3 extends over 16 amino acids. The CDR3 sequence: CASSLAGTGLNYEQYF. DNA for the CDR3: TGTGCCAGCAGCTTAGCTGGGACAGGGTTGAACTACGAGCAGTACTTC.

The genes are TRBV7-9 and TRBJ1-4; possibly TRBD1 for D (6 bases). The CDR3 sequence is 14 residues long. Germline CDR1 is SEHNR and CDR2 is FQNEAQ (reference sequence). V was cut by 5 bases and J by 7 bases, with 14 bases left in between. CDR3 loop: CASSVGGLFEKLFF. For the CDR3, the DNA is TGTGCCAGCAGCGTCGGGGGGCTCTTTGAAAAACTGTTTTTT.

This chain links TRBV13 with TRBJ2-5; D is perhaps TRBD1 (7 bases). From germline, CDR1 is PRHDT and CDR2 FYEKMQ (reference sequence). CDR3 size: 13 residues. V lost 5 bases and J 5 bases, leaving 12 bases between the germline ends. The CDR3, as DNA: TGTGCCAGCAGCGTGGAGGGGGCGGAGACCCAGTACTTC. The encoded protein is CASSVEGAETQYF.

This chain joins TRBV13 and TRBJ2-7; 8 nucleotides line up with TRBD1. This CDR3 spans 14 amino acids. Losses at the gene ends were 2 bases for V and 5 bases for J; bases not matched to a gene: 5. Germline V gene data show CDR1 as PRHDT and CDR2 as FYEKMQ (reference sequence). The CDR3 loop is CASSLMAGGDEQYF. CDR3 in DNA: TGTGCCAGCAGCTTAATGGCAGGGGGCGACGAGCAGTACTTC.

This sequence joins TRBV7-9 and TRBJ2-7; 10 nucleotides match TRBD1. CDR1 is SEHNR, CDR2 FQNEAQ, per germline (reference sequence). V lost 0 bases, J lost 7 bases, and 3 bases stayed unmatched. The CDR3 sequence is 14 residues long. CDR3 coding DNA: TGTGCCAGCAGCTTAGCCGGACAGGGGGGAGAGCAGTACTTC. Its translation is CASSLAGQGGEQYF.

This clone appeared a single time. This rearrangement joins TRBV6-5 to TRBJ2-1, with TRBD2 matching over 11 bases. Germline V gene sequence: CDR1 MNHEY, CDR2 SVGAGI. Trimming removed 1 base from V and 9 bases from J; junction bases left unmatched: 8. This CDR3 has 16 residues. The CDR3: CASSYLAGGPRVEQFF. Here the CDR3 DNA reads TGTGCCAGCAGTTACTTAGCGGGAGGGCCCAGGGTTGAGCAGTTCTTC.

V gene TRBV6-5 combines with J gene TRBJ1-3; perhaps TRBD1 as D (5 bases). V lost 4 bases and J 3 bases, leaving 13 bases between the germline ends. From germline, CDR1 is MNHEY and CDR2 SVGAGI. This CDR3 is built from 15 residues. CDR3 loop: CASSSAGNYGNTIYF. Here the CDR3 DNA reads TGTGCCAGCAGTTCGGCAGGGAACTATGGAAACACCATATATTTT.

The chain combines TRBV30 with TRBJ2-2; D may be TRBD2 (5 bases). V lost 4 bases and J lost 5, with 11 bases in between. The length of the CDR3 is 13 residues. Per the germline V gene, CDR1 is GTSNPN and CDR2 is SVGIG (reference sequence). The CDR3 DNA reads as TGTGCCTGGATAGAGAGGGTAACCGGGGAGCTGTTTTTT. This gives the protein CAWIERVTGELFF.

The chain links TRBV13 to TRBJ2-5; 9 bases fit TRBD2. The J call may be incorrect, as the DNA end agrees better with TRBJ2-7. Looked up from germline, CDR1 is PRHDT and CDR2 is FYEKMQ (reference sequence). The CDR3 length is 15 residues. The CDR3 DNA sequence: TGTGCCAGCAGCTTAGCTAGCGGGGCCACCTACGAGCAGTACTTC. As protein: CASSLASGATYEQYF.

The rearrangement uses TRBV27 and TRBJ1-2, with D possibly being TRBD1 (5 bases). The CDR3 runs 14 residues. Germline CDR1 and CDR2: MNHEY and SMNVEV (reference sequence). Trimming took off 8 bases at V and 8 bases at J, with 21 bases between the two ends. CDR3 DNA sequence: TGTGCCAGCGGCCCGGGACTCCAGACAGCGGGCTACACCTTC. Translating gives CASGPGLQTAGYTF.